The entry below gives a single TCR beta chain sequence along with its context. This entry comes from a study of blood T cell repertoires in COVID-19. Study as a whole: From the United States, Italy and Spain came samples of acute and convalescent COVID-19. T cells, B-cell-depleted T cells, or PBMCs supplied cDNA or gDNA.

TCRdb's copy holds only in-frame clones and misses some; the assay was immunoSEQ multiplex PCR. This sample yields some 50,000 clones, of which 70% to 90% are seen a single time; 5% belongs to the top ten. J lost 2 bases, V lost 6 bases, and 4 bases had no gene match. CDR3 length: 12 residues. Germline CDR1 SQVTM, CDR2 ANQGSEA. The clonotype originates from a man aged 35 to 55 with active COVID-19. The V call is TRBV29-1, the J call TRBJ2-7, with TRBD1 matching 7 bases. Source material: peripheral blood. CDR3 loop: CSVWTGPYEQYF. In nucleotides, the CDR3 is TGCAGCGTGTGGACAGGCCCCTACGAGCAGTACTTC.